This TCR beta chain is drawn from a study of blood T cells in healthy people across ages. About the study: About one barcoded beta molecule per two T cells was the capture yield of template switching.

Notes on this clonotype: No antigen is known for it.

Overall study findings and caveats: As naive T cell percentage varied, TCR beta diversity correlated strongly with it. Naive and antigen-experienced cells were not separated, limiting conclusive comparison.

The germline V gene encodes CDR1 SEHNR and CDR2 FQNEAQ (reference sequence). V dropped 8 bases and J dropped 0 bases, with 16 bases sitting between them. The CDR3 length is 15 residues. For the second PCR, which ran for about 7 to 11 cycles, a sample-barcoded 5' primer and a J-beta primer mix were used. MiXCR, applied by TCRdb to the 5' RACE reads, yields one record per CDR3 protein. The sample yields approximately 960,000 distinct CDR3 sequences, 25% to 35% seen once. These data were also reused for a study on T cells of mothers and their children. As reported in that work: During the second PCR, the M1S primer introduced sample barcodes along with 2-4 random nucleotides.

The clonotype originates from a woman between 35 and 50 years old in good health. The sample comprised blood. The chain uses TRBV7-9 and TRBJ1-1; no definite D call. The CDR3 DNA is TGTGCCAGCCGCGCCTCTATTGAGCTGAACACTGAAGCTTTCTTT. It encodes CASRASIELNTEAFF.